Below are 25 T cell receptor beta chains sequenced from a single sample in a study of Ad26.COV2.S vaccination and SARS-CoV-2 variants. Only in-frame clones appear in the TCRdb table, and some are missing; sequencing was by immunoSEQ multiplex PCR. Of just over 350,000 clones listed, under 95% are singletons. The specimen comprised peripheral blood, sampled after recovery from COVID-19. These receptor sequences come from a human donor who had recovered from COVID-19.

The chain carries TRBV9 and TRBJ1-2, with D possibly being TRBD1 (6 bases). CDR1 and CDR2 from the germline V gene are SGDLS and YYNGEE. Trimming took 1 base from V and 2 from J, leaving 12 bases between them. The length of the CDR3 is 15 residues. The CDR3 reads CASSVRDRSNYGYTF. CDR3 bases: TGTGCCAGCAGCGTAAGAGACAGGAGCAACTATGGCTACACCTTC.

The genes are TRBV5-5 and TRBJ2-3, with a possible D match to TRBD1 (7 bases). Germline lookup yields CDR1 SGHKS and CDR2 YYEKEE (reference sequence). With 0 bases removed from V and 2 bases from J, the gap between germline ends came to 13 bases. The CDR3 length is 16 residues. The CDR3 protein is CASSLVSGGSTDTQYF. The CDR3 coding sequence is TGTGCCAGCAGCTTGGTTTCAGGGGGGTCCACAGATACGCAGTATTTT.

The chain has TRBV6-5 and TRBJ2-1; D unclear. There are 14 residues in the CDR3. Germline values: CDR1 MNHEY, CDR2 SVGAGI. The V end was cut by 0 bases, the J end by 11 bases, with 14 bases between. The CDR3 is CASSYSKSAYQQFF. The CDR3 DNA is TGTGCCAGCAGTTACTCGAAGTCAGCTTATCAGCAGTTCTTC.

The chain employs TRBV6-5 and TRBJ2-3, with D possibly being TRBD1 (5 bases). The V end lost 8 bases, the J end lost 0 bases, and 12 bases lay between the germline ends. The CDR3 is 14 residues long. The germline V gene encodes CDR1 MNHEY and CDR2 SVGAGI. CDR3 sequence (DNA): TGTGCCAGCGGAAGGGGCTCAAGCACAGATACGCAGTATTTT. It is translated as CASGRGSSTDTQYF.

CDR3: CASSSTFPGGTEAFF. The CDR3 coding sequence is TGTGCCAGCAGCTCAACTTTTCCAGGGGGCACTGAAGCTTTCTTT. This chain links TRBV7-2 with TRBJ1-1; the match to TRBD1 covers 7 bases. Looked up from germline, CDR1 is SGHTA and CDR2 is FQGNSA. The J segment lost 4 bases and the V segment lost 4 bases, leaving 9 bases of the junction unmatched. This CDR3 contains 15 residues.

The chain couples TRBV5-4 to TRBJ1-1; tentative D call: TRBD1 (5 bases). Trimming removed 4 bases from V and 3 bases from J, with 13 bases in between. The CDR3 runs to 14 residues. Germline values: CDR1 SGHNT, CDR2 YYREEE (reference sequence). For the CDR3, the DNA is TGTGCCAGCAGCGCCATCCCCAGGGACACTGAAGCTTTCTTT. Translated, it gives CASSAIPRDTEAFF.

The rearrangement joins TRBV19 to TRBJ1-2; D is undetermined. CDR3 length: 15 amino acids. Germline CDR1 reads LNHDA; CDR2 reads SQIVND (reference sequence). The V end lost 5 bases, the J end lost 5 bases, and 18 bases lay between the germline ends. In DNA form, the CDR3 reads TGTGCCAGTAGTTCCGACGGGCCCACTTGGTATGGCTACACCTTC. Amino acid sequence: CASSSDGPTWYGYTF.

This clone was seen once. V gene TRBV7-8 combines with J gene TRBJ2-7, with 8 bases fitting TRBD1. This CDR3 contains 15 residues. Germline V CDR1 and CDR2: SGHVS, FQNEAQ. V trimming: 3 bases; J trimming: 0 bases; junction bases outside the gene matches: 4. For the CDR3, the DNA is TGTGCCAGCAGCTTCTCAGGGGGCAGCTCCTACGAGCAGTACTTC. It specifies CASSFSGGSSYEQYF.

This sequence joins TRBV19 and TRBJ1-1, with TRBD1 as a possible D gene (6 bases). V dropped 7 bases and J dropped 5 bases, with 11 bases sitting between them. Germline V lookup: CDR1 LNHDA, CDR2 SQIVND (reference sequence). The CDR3 has 12 residues. This CDR3 reads CASTGAGTEAFF. The CDR3 DNA follows: TGTGCCAGTACAGGGGCGGGGACTGAAGCTTTCTTT.

The rearrangement links TRBV27 to TRBJ2-3, with D perhaps TRBD1 (6 bases). Germline CDR1 reads MNHEY; CDR2 reads SMNVEV (reference sequence). This CDR3 contains 12 residues. V lost 3 bases to trimming and J lost 6 bases, with 7 bases between them. CDR3 residues: CASSFGGDTQYF. The CDR3 nucleotides are TGTGCCAGCAGTTTTGGGGGCGATACGCAGTATTTT.

The chain links TRBV6-1 to TRBJ1-1; D is uncertain. The ends were cut back, 3 bases at V and 1 base at J, with 15 bases in the middle. CDR3 length: 16 amino acids. Per the germline V gene, CDR1 is MNHNS and CDR2 is SASEGT. The CDR3 is CASSESRAAPNTEAFF. The CDR3 bases are TGTGCCAGCAGTGAGTCTAGGGCAGCCCCGAACACTGAAGCTTTCTTT.

In DNA form, the CDR3 reads TGTGCCAGCAGTTACGCGGGGACAGCTAACACTGAAGCTTTCTTT. Amino acid sequence: CASSYAGTANTEAFF. The V gene is TRBV6-5, the J gene TRBJ1-1; TRBD1 matches 7 bases. Germline lookup yields CDR1 MNHEY and CDR2 SVGAGI. CDR3 size: 15 residues. Germline trimming cut 2 bases from V and 2 bases from J; bases unmatched to any gene: 5.

In DNA, the CDR3 is TGCGCCAGCAGGGCAGACAGGGGCTTTCAGCCCCAGCATTTT. It translates to CASRADRGFQPQHF. V gene TRBV10-2 combines with J gene TRBJ1-5, with TRBD1 matching 8 bases. The CDR3 runs to 14 residues. Germline assignment: CDR1 WSHSY and CDR2 SAAADI. After removal of 6 bases from V and 6 bases from J, the junction contained 7 bases not matched to a gene.

The V and J genes are TRBV20-1 and TRBJ1-1, with D possibly TRBD1 on 6 matching bases. This CDR3 has 11 amino acids. Germline CDR1 is DFQATT and CDR2 is SNEGSKA (reference sequence). CDR3 amino acids: CRVTGGTEAFF. The DNA for the CDR3 is TGCAGGGTGACAGGTGGAACTGAAGCTTTCTTT.

The chain couples TRBV19 to TRBJ1-4; D is undetermined. Trimming took off 3 bases at V and 0 bases at J, with 5 bases between the two ends. In germline, CDR1 is LNHDA, CDR2 SQIVND (reference sequence). The CDR3 runs 14 residues. Here the CDR3 reads CASSIRATNEKLFF. The CDR3 DNA reads TGTGCCAGTAGTATTCGCGCAACTAATGAAAAACTGTTTTTT. The whole variable domain, filled in from reference TRBV19 and TRBJ1-4, reads DGGITQSPKYLFRKEGQNVTLSCEQNLNHDAMYWYRQDPGQGLRLIYYSQIVNDFQKGDIAEGYSVSREKKESFPLTVTSAQKNPTAFYLCASSIRATNEKLFFGSGTQLSVL.

V and J are TRBV5-6 and TRBJ1-6; tentative D call: TRBD1 (5 bases). Germline V lookup: CDR1 SGHDT, CDR2 YYEEEE. The CDR3 is 15 residues long. The germline V and J ends were trimmed by 3 bases and 7 bases, with 14 bases remaining between them. The chain's CDR3 is CASSSSRDWNSPLHF. The CDR3 DNA is TGTGCCAGCAGCTCCTCCCGGGACTGGAATTCACCCCTCCACTTT. The entire variable domain, with the rest obtained from reference TRBV5-6 and TRBJ1-6, is as follows: DAGVTQSPTHLIKTRGQQVTLRCSPKSGHDTVSWYQQALGQGPQFIFQYYEEEERQRGNFPDRFSGHQFPNYSSELNVNALLLGDSALYLCASSSSRDWNSPLHFGNGTRLTVT.

The chain couples TRBV5-6 to TRBJ2-7; maybe TRBD1 (5 bases). With 1 base removed from V and 3 bases from J, the gap between germline ends came to 17 bases. The CDR3 runs 16 residues. The germline V gene has CDR1 SGHDT and CDR2 YYEEEE. CDR3 nucleotides: TGTGCCAGCAGCTTGCCCGTTGCATGGGGCGGCTACGAGCAGTACTTC. Its protein is CASSLPVAWGGYEQYF.

This chain links TRBV7-9 with TRBJ1-5; no clear D. Germline CDR1 is SEHNR and CDR2 is FQNEAQ (reference sequence). Trimming removed 8 bases from V and 0 bases from J, with 11 bases in between. The CDR3 runs to 14 residues. The chain's CDR3 is CASAKGNSNQPQHF. CDR3 in DNA: TGTGCCAGCGCCAAGGGAAATAGCAATCAGCCCCAGCATTTT.

This clone is a singleton in its sample. V and J are TRBV6-1 and TRBJ1-3, with D possibly matching TRBD1 (5 bases). The V gene lost 2 bases and the J gene lost 9 bases, with 11 bases spanning the gap. Germline CDR1 MNHNS, CDR2 SASEGT. The CDR3 is 13 residues long. As DNA, the CDR3 is TGTGCCAGCAGTGAACCGGGACGAAGCACCATATATTTT. Its protein is CASSEPGRSTIYF.

This chain joins TRBV2 and TRBJ1-1; TRBD1 is a possible D gene (5 bases). This CDR3 is built from 16 residues. CDR1 is SNHLY and CDR2 is FYNNEI in the germline V gene. Between the trimmed V and J ends, which lost 0 bases and 6 bases, there was a span of 17 bases. The CDR3 DNA is TGTGCCAGCAGTGAAGCCGGAGGGGCCTCCCCCCCTGAAGCTTTCTTT. Protein: CASSEAGGASPPEAFF.

V is TRBV7-8 and J is TRBJ1-3; no reliable D call. Trimming took 7 bases from V and 0 from J, leaving 10 bases between them. The germline V gene has CDR1 SGHVS and CDR2 FQNEAQ. The CDR3 extends over 14 amino acids. The CDR3 region is CASTPAGSGNTIYF. CDR3 sequence (DNA): TGTGCCAGCACCCCAGCTGGCTCTGGAAACACCATATATTTT.

The J gene is TRBJ1-6, the V gene TRBV9; D unresolved. CDR1 and CDR2 from the germline V gene are SGDLS and YYNGEE. The CDR3 covers 15 residues. The V gene lost 4 bases and the J gene lost 6 bases, with 14 bases spanning the gap. Here the CDR3 reads CASSSRDGGNSPLHF. The CDR3 DNA follows: TGTGCCAGCAGCTCCCGGGATGGCGGTAATTCACCCCTCCACTTT.

The CDR3 DNA is TGCGCCAGCAGCTTGGAAGGGTCCGTCTACGGCTACACCTTC. It yields the protein CASSLEGSVYGYTF. This sequence joins TRBV5-1 and TRBJ1-2; no firm D call. Trimming removed 0 bases at V and 8 bases at J, with 14 bases between. The CDR3 totals 14 residues. The germline V gene has CDR1 SGHRS and CDR2 YFSETQ.

The chain joins TRBV4-1 to TRBJ2-1; TRBD2 matches at 9 bases. Unmatched junction bases numbered 8, after V lost 4 bases and J lost 4 bases. In germline, CDR1 is MGHRA, CDR2 YSYEKL. The CDR3 contains 16 residues. CDR3 sequence (DNA): TGCGCCAGCAGCCCTCTAGCGGGGAAATCGTACAATGAGCAGTTCTTC. Translating it yields CASSPLAGKSYNEQFF.

The chain links TRBV19 to TRBJ2-6; D might be TRBD1 (6 bases). The CDR3 runs 13 residues. Trimming cost V 10 bases and J 1 base, with 8 bases left between them. The germline V gene encodes CDR1 LNHDA and CDR2 SQIVND (reference sequence). The CDR3 is CATTGSGANVLTF. CDR3 nucleotide sequence: TGTGCCACCACAGGGTCTGGGGCCAACGTCCTGACTTTC.